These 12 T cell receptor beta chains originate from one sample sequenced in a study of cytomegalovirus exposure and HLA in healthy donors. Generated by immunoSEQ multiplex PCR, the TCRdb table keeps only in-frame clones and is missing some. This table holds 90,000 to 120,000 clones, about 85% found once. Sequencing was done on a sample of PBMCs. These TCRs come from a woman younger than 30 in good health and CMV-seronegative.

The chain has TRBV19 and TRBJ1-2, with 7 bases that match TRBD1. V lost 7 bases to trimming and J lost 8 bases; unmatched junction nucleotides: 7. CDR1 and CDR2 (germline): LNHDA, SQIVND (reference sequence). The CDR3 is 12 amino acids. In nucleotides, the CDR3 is TGTGCCAGTACCGAGACAGGGATAGGCTACACCTTC. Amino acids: CASTETGIGYTF. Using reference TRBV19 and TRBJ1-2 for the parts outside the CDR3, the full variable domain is DGGITQSPKYLFRKEGQNVTLSCEQNLNHDAMYWYRQDPGQGLRLIYYSQIVNDFQKGDIAEGYSVSREKKESFPLTVTSAQKNPTAFYLCASTETGIGYTFGSGTRLTVV.

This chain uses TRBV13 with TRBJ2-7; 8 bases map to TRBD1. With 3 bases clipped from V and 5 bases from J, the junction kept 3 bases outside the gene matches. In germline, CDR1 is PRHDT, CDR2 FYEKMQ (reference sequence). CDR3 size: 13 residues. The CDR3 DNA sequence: TGTGCCAGCAGCTTTGGACAGGGAAACGAGCAGTACTTC. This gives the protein CASSFGQGNEQYF.

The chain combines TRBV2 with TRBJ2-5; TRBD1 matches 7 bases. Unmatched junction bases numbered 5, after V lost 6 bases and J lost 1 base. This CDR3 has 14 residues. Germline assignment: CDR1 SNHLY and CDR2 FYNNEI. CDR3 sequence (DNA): TGTGCCAGCAGCTTTAACAGGGGCCAAGAGACCCAGTACTTC. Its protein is CASSFNRGQETQYF.

The CDR3 sequence: CASSSRDRSGYTF. CDR3 sequence (DNA): TGTGCCAGCTCAAGTAGGGACAGAAGCGGCTACACCTTC. The chain employs TRBV6-5 and TRBJ1-2; 7 bases match TRBD1. Germline V gives CDR1 MNHEY, CDR2 SVGAGI. This CDR3 has 13 residues. V lost 8 bases to trimming and J lost 8 bases; unmatched junction nucleotides: 11.

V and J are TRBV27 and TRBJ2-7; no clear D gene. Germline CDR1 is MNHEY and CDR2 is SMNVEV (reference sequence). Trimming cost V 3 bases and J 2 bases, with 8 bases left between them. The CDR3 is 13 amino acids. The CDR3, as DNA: TGTGCCAGCAGTTTGTCACAAACCTACGAGCAGTACTTC. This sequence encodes CASSLSQTYEQYF.

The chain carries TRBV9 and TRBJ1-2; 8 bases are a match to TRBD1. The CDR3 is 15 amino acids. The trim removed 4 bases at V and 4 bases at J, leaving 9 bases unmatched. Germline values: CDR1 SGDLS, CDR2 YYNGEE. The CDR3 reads CASSPRTGNVYGYTF. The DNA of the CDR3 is TGTGCCAGCAGCCCCCGGACAGGGAACGTCTATGGCTACACCTTC.

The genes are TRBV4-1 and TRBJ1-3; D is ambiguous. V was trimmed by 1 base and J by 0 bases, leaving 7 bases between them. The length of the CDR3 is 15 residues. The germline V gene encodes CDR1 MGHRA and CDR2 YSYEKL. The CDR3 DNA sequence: TGCGCCAGCAGCCAAGGACGGGGCTCTGGAAACACCATATATTTT. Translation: CASSQGRGSGNTIYF.

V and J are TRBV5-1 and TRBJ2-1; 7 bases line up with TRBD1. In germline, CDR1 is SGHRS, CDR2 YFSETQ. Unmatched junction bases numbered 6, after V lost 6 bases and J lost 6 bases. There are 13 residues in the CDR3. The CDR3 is CASNIDRANEQFF. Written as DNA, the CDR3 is TGCGCCAGCAACATTGACAGGGCCAATGAGCAGTTCTTC.

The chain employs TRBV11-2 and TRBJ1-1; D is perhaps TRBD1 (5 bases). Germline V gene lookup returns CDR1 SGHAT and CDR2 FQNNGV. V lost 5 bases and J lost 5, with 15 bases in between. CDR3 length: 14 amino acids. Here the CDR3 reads CASSLRGGQTEAFF. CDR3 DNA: TGTGCCAGCAGCCTAAGGGGAGGGCAAACTGAAGCTTTCTTT.

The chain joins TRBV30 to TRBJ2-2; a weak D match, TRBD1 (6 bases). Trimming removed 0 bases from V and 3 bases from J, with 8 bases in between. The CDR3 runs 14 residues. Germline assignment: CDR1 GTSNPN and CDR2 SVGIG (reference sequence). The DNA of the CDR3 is TGTGCCTGGAGTGTACCAGGGGACACCGGGGAGCTGTTTTTT. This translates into CAWSVPGDTGELFF.

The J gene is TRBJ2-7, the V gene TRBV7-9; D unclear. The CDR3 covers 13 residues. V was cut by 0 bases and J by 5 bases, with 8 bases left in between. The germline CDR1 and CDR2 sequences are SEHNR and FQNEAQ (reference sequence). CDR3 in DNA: TGTGCCAGCAGCTTAGCGGTTGGCCACGAGCAGTACTTC. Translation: CASSLAVGHEQYF.

CDR3 loop: CSVELGSYEQYF. The CDR3 bases are TGCAGCGTGGAACTTGGTAGCTACGAGCAGTACTTC. The V call is TRBV29-1, the J call TRBJ2-7; D unclear. Germline lookup yields CDR1 SQVTM and CDR2 ANQGSEA. Trimming stripped 6 bases from V and 3 bases from J, with 12 bases between. This CDR3 spans 12 amino acids.